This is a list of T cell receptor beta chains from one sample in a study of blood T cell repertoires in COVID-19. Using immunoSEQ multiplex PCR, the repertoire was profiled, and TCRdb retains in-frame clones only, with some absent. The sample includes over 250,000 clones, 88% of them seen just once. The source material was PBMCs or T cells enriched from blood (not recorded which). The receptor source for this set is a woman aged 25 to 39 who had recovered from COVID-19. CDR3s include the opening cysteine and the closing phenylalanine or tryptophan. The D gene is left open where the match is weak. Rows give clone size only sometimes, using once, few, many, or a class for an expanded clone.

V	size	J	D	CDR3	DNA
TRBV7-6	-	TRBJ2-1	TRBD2	CASSFGTSGYNEQFF	TGTGCCAGCAGCTTTGGGACTAGCGGATACAATGAGCAGTTCTTC
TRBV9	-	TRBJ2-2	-	CASSAGTPYTGELFF	TGTGCCAGCAGCGCCGGGACTCCCTATACCGGGGAGCTGTTTTTT
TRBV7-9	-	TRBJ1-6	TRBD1	CASTPSQGAVSPLHF	TGTGCCAGCACCCCCTCACAGGGGGCCGTTTCACCCCTCCACTTT
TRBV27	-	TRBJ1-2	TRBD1	CASSLTRPRDRAGYTF	TGTGCCAGCAGTCTCACCCGCCCCCGGGACAGGGCTGGCTACACCTTC
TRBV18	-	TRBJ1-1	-	CASSPLGAANTEAFF	TGTGCCAGCTCACCACTGGGGGCTGCAAACACTGAAGCTTTCTTT
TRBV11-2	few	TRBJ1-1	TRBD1	CASSFLTGDGIGTEAFF	TGTGCCAGCAGCTTTCTCACAGGGGATGGGATTGGCACTGAAGCTTTCTTT
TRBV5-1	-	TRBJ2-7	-	CASSLMRSGEGVGYEQYF	TGCGCCAGCAGCTTGATGAGATCTGGGGAAGGGGTGGGCTACGAGCAGTACTTC
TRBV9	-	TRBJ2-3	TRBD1	CASSGQTGYATDTQYF	TGTGCCAGCAGCGGCCAGACAGGGTATGCAACAGATACGCAGTATTTT
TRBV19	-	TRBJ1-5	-	CASSLAGTSYSNQPQHF	TGTGCCAGTAGTTTGGCAGGTACTTCATATAGCAATCAGCCCCAGCATTTT
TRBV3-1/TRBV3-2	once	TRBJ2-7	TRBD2	CASSQEIGTSGNF	TGTGCCAGCAGCCAAGAGATAGGGACTAGTGGAAACTTC
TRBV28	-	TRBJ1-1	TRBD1	CASSLRGGVLYTEAFF	TGTGCCAGCAGTTTAAGAGGGGGCGTTTTGTACACTGAAGCTTTCTTT
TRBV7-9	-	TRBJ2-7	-	CASSLGAPTYEQYF	TGTGCCAGCAGCTTAGGGGCCCCCACCTACGAGCAGTACTTC
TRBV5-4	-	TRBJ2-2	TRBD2	CASSLATAGGTGELFF	TGTGCCAGCAGCTTGGCCACGGCGGGAGGAACCGGGGAGCTGTTTTTT
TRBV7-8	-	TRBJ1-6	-	CASSLVPHSLYSPLHF	TGTGCCAGCAGCTTAGTCCCCCACAGCCTCTATTCACCCCTCCACTTT
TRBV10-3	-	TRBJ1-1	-	CAISESGRDHEAFF	TGTGCCATCAGTGAGTCGGGGAGAGACCATGAAGCTTTCTTT
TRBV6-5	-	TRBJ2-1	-	CASSYSVGLAQFF	TGTGCCAGCAGTTACTCGGTCGGGTTAGCGCAGTTCTTC
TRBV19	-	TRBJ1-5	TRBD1	CASSTDRGGQPQHF	TGTGCCAGTAGCACAGACAGGGGTGGACAGCCCCAGCATTTT
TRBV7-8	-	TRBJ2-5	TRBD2	CASSWILAGAQETQYF	TGTGCCAGCAGCTGGATCCTAGCGGGCGCCCAAGAGACCCAGTACTTC
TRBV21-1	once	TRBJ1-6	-	CASSKVLDLKESSYNSPLHF	TGTGCCAGCAGCAAAGTCCTTGACCTTAAGGAGAGCTCCTATAATTCACCCCTCCACTTT
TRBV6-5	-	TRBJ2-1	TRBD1	CASSRQGASVNEQFF	TGTGCCAGCAGTCGACAGGGGGCGAGTGTGAATGAGCAGTTCTTC
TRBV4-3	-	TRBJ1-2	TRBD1	CASSQAGQGARGYTF	TGCGCCAGCAGCCAAGCCGGACAGGGGGCTAGAGGCTACACCTTC
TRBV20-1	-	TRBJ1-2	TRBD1	CSASSSTGYGYTF	TGCAGTGCTAGTTCCTCGACAGGGTACGGCTACACCTTC
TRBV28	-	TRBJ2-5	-	CAVTTYQETQYF	TGTGCCGTGACTACTTACCAAGAGACCCAGTACTTC
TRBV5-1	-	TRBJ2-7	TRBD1	CASSLEGTGGAQNEQYF	TGCGCCAGCAGCTTGGAGGGGACAGGGGGCGCGCAGAACGAGCAGTACTTC
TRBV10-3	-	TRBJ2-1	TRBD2	CAIRSPRTRYEQFF	TGTGCCATCAGATCCCCCCGGACTAGATATGAGCAGTTCTTC
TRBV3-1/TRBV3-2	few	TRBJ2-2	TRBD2	CASSQDLREANTGELFF	TGTGCCAGCAGCCAAGATTTGCGGGAGGCTAACACCGGGGAGCTGTTTTTT
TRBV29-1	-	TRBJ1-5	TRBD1	CSAAGTGGQPQHF	TGCAGCGCCGCAGGGACAGGAGGTCAGCCCCAGCATTTT
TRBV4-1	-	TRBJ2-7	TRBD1	CASSQDSNRGQIYEQYF	TGCGCCAGCAGCCAAGATAGCAACAGGGGGCAGATCTACGAGCAGTACTTC
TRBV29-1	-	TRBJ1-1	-	CSAVTGKGNTEAFF	TGCAGCGCCGTAACAGGGAAAGGGAACACTGAAGCTTTCTTT
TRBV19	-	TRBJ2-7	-	CASSWGRSYEQYF	TGTGCCAGTAGCTGGGGGCGTTCCTACGAGCAGTACTTC
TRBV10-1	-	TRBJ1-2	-	CASSESSRGRDYTF	TGCGCCAGCAGTGAGTCGAGCAGGGGTAGAGACTACACCTTC